These T cell receptor beta chains were read from a single sample in a study of persistence of HIV-infected CD4 T cells. For these receptors, no antigen is known. Assay: immunoSEQ multiplex PCR; the TCRdb copy retains only in-frame clones and omits some. Among 25,000 to 35,000 clones, over 65% were seen once, and the ten largest hold 0.75% to 0.9%. Sequenced here: CD4+ T cells sorted from PBMCs after approximately 19-hour stimulation, sampled from a patient who received antiretroviral therapy. The receptors were sampled from an adult woman with HIV who was CMV-seropositive. Each CDR3 is given with its conserved first and last residue. A D gene is named only where the DNA matches it firmly. The size of a clone is reported for some rows only, either as once, few or many, or as a class for expanded clones.

d_gene: .
abundance: few
v_gene: TRBV9
j_gene: TRBJ2-2
CDR3aa: CASSITWGFTTGELFF
CDR3nt: TGTGCCAGCAGCATAACGTGGGGGTTTACCACCGGGGAGCTGTTTTTT

d_gene: .
abundance: .
v_gene: TRBV5-6
j_gene: TRBJ1-5
CDR3aa: CASSLECHHYDNQPQHF
CDR3nt: TGTGCCAGCAGCTTGGAATGTCATCATTACGACAATCAGCCCCAGCATTTT

d_gene: TRBD2
abundance: .
v_gene: TRBV7-8
j_gene: TRBJ2-7
CDR3aa: CASSLGLAVTYEQYF
CDR3nt: TGTGCCAGCAGCTTGGGACTAGCGGTTACCTACGAGCAGTACTTC

d_gene: .
abundance: .
v_gene: TRBV7-7
j_gene: TRBJ2-5
CDR3aa: CASSSTPGGGGETQYF
CDR3nt: TGTGCCAGCAGCTCAACCCCGGGAGGGGGCGGAGAGACCCAGTACTTC

d_gene: TRBD1
abundance: .
v_gene: TRBV14
j_gene: TRBJ1-6
CDR3aa: CASSLLQGAGSPLHF
CDR3nt: TGTGCCAGCAGCCTACTACAGGGGGCTGGGTCACCCCTCCACTTT

d_gene: .
abundance: .
v_gene: TRBV27
j_gene: TRBJ2-3
CDR3aa: CASSLSARNTQYF
CDR3nt: TGTGCCAGCAGTTTATCGGCCAGAAATACGCAGTATTTT

d_gene: .
abundance: .
v_gene: TRBV7-3
j_gene: TRBJ1-6
CDR3aa: CASGILYNSPLHF
CDR3nt: TGTGCCAGCGGTATTCTCTATAATTCACCCCTCCACTTT

d_gene: .
abundance: .
v_gene: TRBV27
j_gene: TRBJ2-6
CDR3aa: CASSRLRGGANVLTF
CDR3nt: TGTGCCAGCAGTCGTCTGAGGGGCGGGGCCAACGTCCTGACTTTC

d_gene: TRBD2
abundance: .
v_gene: TRBV29-1
j_gene: TRBJ2-1
CDR3aa: CSVDASGLYNEQFF
CDR3nt: TGCAGCGTTGACGCTAGCGGACTCTACAATGAGCAGTTCTTC

d_gene: TRBD1
abundance: .
v_gene: TRBV6-1
j_gene: TRBJ1-2
CDR3aa: CASSEAGTGHYGYTF
CDR3nt: TGTGCCAGCAGTGAAGCCGGGACAGGGCACTACGGCTACACCTTC

d_gene: .
abundance: once
v_gene: TRBV11-1
j_gene: TRBJ1-1
CDR3aa: CASSLGPAHNEAFF
CDR3nt: TGTGCCAGCAGCTTAGGGCCGGCCCATAACGAAGCTTTCTTT

d_gene: TRBD1
abundance: .
v_gene: TRBV5-1
j_gene: TRBJ1-3
CDR3aa: CASSLVGPGQLGGNTIYF
CDR3nt: TGCGCCAGCAGCTTGGTAGGACCGGGACAGTTAGGTGGAAACACCATATATTTT

d_gene: TRBD1
abundance: .
v_gene: TRBV5-1
j_gene: TRBJ2-5
CDR3aa: CASSWTGFRETQYF
CDR3nt: TGCGCCAGCAGCTGGACAGGGTTCCGAGAGACCCAGTACTTC

d_gene: .
abundance: .
v_gene: TRBV6-5
j_gene: TRBJ1-1
CDR3aa: CASIRRLGTEAFF
CDR3nt: TGTGCCAGCATTCGTCGCTTGGGGACTGAAGCTTTCTTT

d_gene: .
abundance: .
v_gene: TRBV5-1
j_gene: TRBJ2-4
CDR3aa: CASSPGSVDVAKNIQYF
CDR3nt: TGCGCCAGCAGCCCCGGATCCGTAGACGTAGCCAAAAACATTCAGTACTTC

d_gene: TRBD2
abundance: .
v_gene: TRBV5-1
j_gene: TRBJ2-1
CDR3aa: CASSPGGLGEQFF
CDR3nt: TGCGCCAGCAGCCCGGGGGGTTTGGGTGAGCAGTTCTTC